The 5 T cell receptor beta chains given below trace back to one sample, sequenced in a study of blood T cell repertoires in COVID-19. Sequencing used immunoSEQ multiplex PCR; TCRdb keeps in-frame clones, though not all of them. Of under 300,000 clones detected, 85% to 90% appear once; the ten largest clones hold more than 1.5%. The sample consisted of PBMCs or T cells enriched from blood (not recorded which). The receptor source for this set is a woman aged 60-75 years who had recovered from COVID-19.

CDR3 DNA: TGTGCCAGCAGTGAAAGGACAGGGAGCTATGGCTACACCTTC. This codes for CASSERTGSYGYTF. The chain combines TRBV2 with TRBJ1-2, with 8 bases that match TRBD1. V shed 2 bases, J shed 4 bases, and the junction held 3 bases outside the gene matches. CDR1 SNHLY and CDR2 FYNNEI come from the germline V gene. This CDR3 spans 14 amino acids.

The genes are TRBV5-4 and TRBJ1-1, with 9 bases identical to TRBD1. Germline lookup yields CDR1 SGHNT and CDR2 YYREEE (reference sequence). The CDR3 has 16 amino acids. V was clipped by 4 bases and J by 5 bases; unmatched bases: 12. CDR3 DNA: TGTGCCAGCAGCGGAAACAGGGGGCAGAAGAATACTGAAGCTTTCTTT. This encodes CASSGNRGQKNTEAFF.

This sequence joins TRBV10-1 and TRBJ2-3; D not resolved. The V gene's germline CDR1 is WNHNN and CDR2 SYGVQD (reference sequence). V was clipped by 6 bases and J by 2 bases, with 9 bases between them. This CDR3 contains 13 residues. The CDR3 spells CASSEPNTDTQYF. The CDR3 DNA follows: TGCGCCAGCAGCGAACCTAACACAGATACGCAGTATTTT.

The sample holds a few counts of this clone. CDR3 protein: CSALTSARETQYF. In DNA form, the CDR3 reads TGCAGCGCACTGACCAGCGCTCGAGAGACCCAGTACTTC. V gene TRBV29-1 combines with J gene TRBJ2-5; no reliable D call. The length of the CDR3 is 13 residues. Germline CDR1 reads SQVTM; CDR2 reads ANQGSEA. Trimming took off 7 bases at V and 4 bases at J, with 16 bases between the two ends.

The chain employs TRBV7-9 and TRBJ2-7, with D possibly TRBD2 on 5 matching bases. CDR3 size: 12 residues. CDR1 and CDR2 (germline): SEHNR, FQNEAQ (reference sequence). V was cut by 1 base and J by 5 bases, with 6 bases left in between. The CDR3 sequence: CASSLVGDEQYF. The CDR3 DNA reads TGTGCCAGCAGCTTAGTGGGAGACGAGCAGTACTTC.